What follows are 19 T cell receptor beta chains derived from one specimen sequenced in a study of response to subunit inactivated influenza vaccine. MiXCR was run by TCRdb on the RT-PCR reads, yielding one entry per CDR3 protein. Found here are hundreds of thousands of distinct CDR3 sequences, about 15% of them singletons; the top ten hold 7.6%. This specimen was PBMCs from blood, taken around 14 days before vaccination. These receptors were collected from a man aged 45-65 years who received an inactivated influenza vaccine.

The J gene is TRBJ2-7, the V gene TRBV20-1, with D uncertain. Per germline, CDR1 DFQATT and CDR2 SNEGSKA (reference sequence). Deletions cut 4 bases from V and 0 bases from J, with 10 bases between. The CDR3 covers 13 residues. In nucleotides, the CDR3 is TGCAGTGCTATCATGAGTGACTCCTACGAGCAGTACTTC. It codes for CSAIMSDSYEQYF.

V and J are TRBV20-1 and TRBJ2-2; 7 nucleotides align to TRBD1. Unmatched junction bases numbered 10, after V lost 6 bases and J lost 3 bases. Per germline, CDR1 DFQATT and CDR2 SNEGSKA (reference sequence). The CDR3 covers 15 residues. This CDR3 reads CSALSYRGHTGELFF. Written as DNA, the CDR3 is TGCAGTGCCCTTTCATACAGGGGACACACCGGGGAGCTGTTTTTT.

This clonotype occurred a few times. The chain uses TRBV20-1 and TRBJ2-3; TRBD2 agrees at 7 bases. The CDR3 spans 16 residues. In germline, CDR1 is DFQATT, CDR2 SNEGSKA (reference sequence). The junction had 16 bases not matched to a gene; V was cut back by 6 bases and J by 4 bases. CDR3 coding DNA: TGCAGTGCAAAAATCCAGGACCGCGGGGGTCCAGATACGCAGTATTTT. This translates into CSAKIQDRGGPDTQYF.

This chain connects TRBV3-1 to TRBJ1-1; D is uncertain. V was clipped by 1 base and J by 2 bases, with 11 bases between them. Germline CDR1 LGHDT, CDR2 YNNKEL (reference sequence). The CDR3 totals 15 residues. CDR3: CASSQGQLPNTEAFF. The CDR3 DNA is TGTGCCAGCAGCCAAGGTCAACTGCCCAACACTGAAGCTTTCTTT.

The sample holds many counts of this clonotype. The CDR3 is CASSRALAGLYEQYF. DNA for the CDR3: TGTGCCAGCAGCCGAGCACTAGCGGGACTCTACGAGCAGTACTTC. V usage is TRBV12-3 or TRBV12-4 and J usage is TRBJ2-7; 10 bases agree with TRBD2. Trimming removed 6 bases from V and 3 bases from J; junction bases left unmatched: 8. This CDR3 has 15 residues.

This sequence joins TRBV20-1 and TRBJ2-1; no firm D call. V dropped 5 bases and J dropped 9 bases, with 14 bases sitting between them. The CDR3 contains 12 residues. CDR1 DFQATT and CDR2 SNEGSKA come from the germline V gene (reference sequence). The CDR3 loop reads CSAPKSGVEQFF. DNA of the CDR3: TGCAGTGCTCCCAAGAGTGGGGTTGAGCAGTTCTTC.

This clonotype was counted between two and nine times. The chain carries TRBV7-3 and TRBJ2-2; D is possibly TRBD1 (5 bases). The CDR3 is 15 amino acids. V dropped 5 bases and J dropped 1 base, with 11 bases sitting between them. Germline V lookup: CDR1 SGHTA, CDR2 FQGTGA. The CDR3 coding sequence is TGTGCCAGCAGCCCGCGGACACAGAACACCGGGGAGCTGTTTTTT. Translating it yields CASSPRTQNTGELFF. Variable domain in full (rest from reference TRBV7-3 and TRBJ2-2): GAGVSQTPSNKVTEKGKYVELRCDPISGHTALYWYRQSLGQGPEFLIYFQGTGAADDSGLPNDRFFAVRPEGSVSTLKIQRTERGDSAVYLCASSPRTQNTGELFFGEGSRLTVL.

This rearrangement joins TRBV6-5 to TRBJ2-7, with D perhaps given as TRBD1 or TRBD2 (6 bases each). Germline V gene lookup returns CDR1 MNHEY and CDR2 SVGAGI. CDR3 length: 16 residues. V dropped 0 bases and J dropped 0 bases, with 12 bases sitting between them. In nucleotides, the CDR3 is TGTGCCAGCAGTTACTCAGGGGGGAGGAGCTCCTACGAGCAGTACTTC. It is translated as CASSYSGGRSSYEQYF.

The chain's CDR3 is CASSQEFGSLNSGANVLTF. The CDR3 DNA is TGTGCCAGCAGCCAAGAGTTCGGCAGCCTTAACTCTGGGGCCAACGTCCTGACTTTC. This chain connects TRBV3-1 to TRBJ2-6; D not certain. The CDR3 is 19 residues long. V was pared by 0 bases and J by 0 bases, with 15 bases between. In germline, CDR1 is LGHDT, CDR2 YNNKEL (reference sequence).

The chain joins TRBV28 to TRBJ1-2; 8 bases match TRBD1. In germline, CDR1 is MDHEN, CDR2 SYDVKM. This CDR3 has 14 residues. V was clipped by 4 bases and J by 5 bases; unmatched bases: 6. The CDR3 DNA is TGTGCCAGCAGTTCGGGACAGGCCTGGTATGGCTACACCTTC. It specifies CASSSGQAWYGYTF.

This sequence joins TRBV6-1 and TRBJ2-6, with 9 bases fitting TRBD1. Germline trimming cut 6 bases from V and 1 base from J; bases unmatched to any gene: 10. This CDR3 is 18 amino acids long. CDR1 MNHNS and CDR2 SASEGT come from the germline V gene. CDR3 protein: CASSLLPGQGSGANVLTF. In nucleotides, the CDR3 is TGTGCCAGCAGCCTTCTCCCGGGACAGGGTTCTGGGGCCAACGTCCTGACTTTC.

This clonotype has just a few counts. The J gene is TRBJ1-1, the V gene TRBV28; no clear D. Germline V lookup: CDR1 MDHEN, CDR2 SYDVKM. The CDR3 spans 15 residues. The V gene lost 7 bases and the J gene lost 4 bases, with 19 bases spanning the gap. For the CDR3, the DNA is TGTGCCAGCACCTCCCCCGGTGGGTTGGGCACTGAAGCTTTCTTT. Translation gives CASTSPGGLGTEAFF.

This clonotype occurred a few times. This chain connects TRBV6-2 or TRBV6-3 to TRBJ2-1, with 11 bases identical to TRBD2. The CDR3 is 15 residues long. The V gene's germline CDR1 is MNHEY and CDR2 SVGEGT. V was pared by 0 bases and J by 10 bases, with 5 bases of the junction left unmatched. CDR3 sequence reads: CASSYSSGGAKEQFF. In DNA, the CDR3 is TGTGCCAGCAGTTACTCTAGCGGGGGGGCCAAGGAGCAGTTCTTC.

The V gene is TRBV5-1, the J gene TRBJ2-7; 12 bases agree with TRBD2. V was pared by 4 bases and J by 7 bases, with 9 bases of the junction left unmatched. Germline assignment: CDR1 SGHRS and CDR2 YFSETQ. CDR3 length equals 15 residues. CDR3 sequence reads: CASSMMTSGGGEQYF. The DNA of the CDR3 is TGCGCCAGCAGCATGATGACTAGCGGGGGAGGAGAGCAGTACTTC. Full variable domain (remainder filled in from reference TRBV5-1 and TRBJ2-7): KAGVTQTPRYLIKTRGQQVTLSCSPISGHRSVSWYQQTPGQGLQFLFEYFSETQRNKGNFPGRFSGRQFSNSRSEMNVSTLELGDSALYLCASSMMTSGGGEQYFGPGTRLTVT.

The sample holds many counts of this clonotype. The rearrangement uses TRBV19 and TRBJ1-2; D uncertain. CDR1 and CDR2 (germline): LNHDA, SQIVND (reference sequence). The CDR3 extends over 15 amino acids. V lost 5 bases and J 4 bases, leaving 17 bases between the germline ends. The chain's CDR3 is CASSVLGRQSYGYTF. In nucleotides, the CDR3 is TGTGCCAGTAGTGTACTCGGGAGGCAGTCCTATGGCTACACCTTC.

This clonotype has a handful of counts. The chain employs TRBV5-1 and TRBJ2-7; the D gene is possibly TRBD1 (6 bases). Trimming shortened V by 4 bases and J by 3 bases, and 14 bases separated the two germline ends. Germline V gene lookup returns CDR1 SGHRS and CDR2 YFSETQ. This CDR3 contains 14 residues. The CDR3 sequence: CASSTTGSSYEQYF. The DNA of the CDR3 is TGCGCCAGCAGCACGACAGGTTCAAGCTACGAGCAGTACTTC.

The chain recombines TRBV4-2 with TRBJ2-2, with a tentative D call TRBD2 (5 bases). Germline V gene sequence: CDR1 LGHNA, CDR2 YNFKEQ. Trimming took off 2 bases at V and 3 bases at J, with 19 bases between the two ends. CDR3 size: 18 residues. CDR3 in DNA: TGTGCCAGCAGCCAAAAATTCACGGGGTTTGCGCACACCGGGGAGCTGTTTTTT. Translated, it gives CASSQKFTGFAHTGELFF.

A few counts support this clonotype. The chain recombines TRBV7-9 with TRBJ2-3; the D gene could be TRBD1 or TRBD2 (5 bases each). V was pared by 7 bases and J by 4 bases, with 12 bases between. Germline loops: CDR1 SEHNR, CDR2 FQNEAQ (reference sequence). CDR3 length: 13 residues. The CDR3 loop is CASTQLGPDTQYF. CDR3 DNA sequence: TGTGCCAGCACCCAACTGGGACCAGATACGCAGTATTTT.

This clonotype has just a few counts. This chain connects TRBV28 to TRBJ1-1, with D possibly matching TRBD1 (5 bases). V was trimmed by 2 bases and J by 5 bases, leaving 18 bases between them. CDR3 size: 16 residues. Germline V gene sequence: CDR1 MDHEN, CDR2 SYDVKM. CDR3 DNA: TGTGCCAGCAGTTTAGGGGGACCAGGGCGTGGGACTGAAGCTTTCTTT. Amino acid sequence: CASSLGGPGRGTEAFF.